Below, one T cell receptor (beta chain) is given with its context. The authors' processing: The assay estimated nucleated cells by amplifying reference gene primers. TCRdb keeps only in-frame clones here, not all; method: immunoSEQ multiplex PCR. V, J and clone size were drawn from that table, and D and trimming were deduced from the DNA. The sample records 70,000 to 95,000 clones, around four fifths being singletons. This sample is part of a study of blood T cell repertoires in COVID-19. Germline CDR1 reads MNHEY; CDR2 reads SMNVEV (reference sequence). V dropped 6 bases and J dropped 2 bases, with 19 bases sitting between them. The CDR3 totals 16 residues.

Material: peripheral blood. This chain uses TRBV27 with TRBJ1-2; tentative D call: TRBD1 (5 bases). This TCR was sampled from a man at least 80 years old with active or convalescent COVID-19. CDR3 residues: CASRSLRGTVNYGYTF. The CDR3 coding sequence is TGTGCCAGCAGGTCCCTACGCGGGACGGTGAACTATGGCTACACCTTC.